This T cell receptor (beta chain) was identified in a study of OX40 agonist ivuxolimab in advanced cancers. Study as a whole: The patients' treatment was ivuxolimab, an agonistic anti-OX40 (CD134) antibody. Prior checkpoint blockade (anti-PD-1, anti-PD-L1 or anti-CTLA-4) was permitted; approximately 41% had it. Of mixed ages from about 23 to 85 and averaging approximately 60 years, the group was over 80% male.

Patients were ruled out by autoimmune disease history or systemic immunosuppression. Losses at the gene ends were 3 bases for V and 3 bases for J; bases not matched to a gene: 7. The germline V gene encodes CDR1 SGHRS and CDR2 YFSETQ. The CDR3 totals 15 residues. Measured with immunoSEQ multiplex PCR; TCRdb has only the in-frame clones, and not every one. This table holds 40,000 or so clones, more than 70% found once. The chain couples TRBV5-1 to TRBJ2-3; 7 nucleotides agree with TRBD2. Source: CD4+ or CD8+ T cells sorted from blood, taken in a trial of the OX40 agonist ivuxolimab. The receptor was derived from an adult with an advanced solid tumor such as melanoma, head and neck, liver or kidney cancer. For the CDR3, the DNA is TGCGCCAGCAGCTCGACGGGGGGAAAGACAGATACGCAGTATTTT. Translating gives CASSSTGGKTDTQYF.